This TCR beta chain was profiled in a study of T cell changes during pregnancy in multiple sclerosis. Method: immunoSEQ multiplex PCR; TCRdb's copy keeps in-frame clones and lacks some. Here the sample spans 40,000 to 45,000 clones, just under 95% being singletons. Trimming cost V 3 bases and J 5 bases, with 19 bases left between them. Germline V CDR1 and CDR2: KGHSH, LQKENI. The CDR3 sequence is 16 residues long. V usage is TRBV18 and J usage is TRBJ2-5, with D unclear. This TCR was sampled from a female donor with multiple sclerosis, enrolled in a pregnancy study. Sequences were derived from CD4+ T cells from peripheral blood mononuclear cells, sampled in the third trimester of pregnancy. The CDR3 DNA reads as TGTGCCAGCTCACCCACCGCGGCGTCCGTTCGGGAGACCCAGTACTTC. It translates to CASSPTAASVRETQYF.